This entry lists 17 T cell receptor beta chains sequenced from one sample in a study of technical replicates of blood from several donors. The method was immunoSEQ multiplex PCR; TCRdb's version includes in-frame clones alone and lacks a portion of them. This sample has over 25,000 clones; 85% to 95% occur once, and the top ten carry 4.1%. Sequenced material: PBMCs. The source is a human donor in good health. Some clones in this sample may be carry-over from other donors' samples.

J is TRBJ2-7 and V is TRBV13; maybe TRBD1 (7 bases). The V gene lost 4 bases and the J gene lost 0 bases, with 13 bases spanning the gap. The CDR3 is made up of 15 amino acids. From germline, CDR1 is PRHDT and CDR2 FYEKMQ (reference sequence). CDR3 protein: CASSSAGQNSYEQYF. Written as DNA, the CDR3 is TGTGCCAGCAGCTCTGCGGGACAGAACTCCTACGAGCAGTACTTC.

This rearrangement joins TRBV4-1 to TRBJ1-4, with 10 bases aligning to TRBD1. This CDR3 contains 14 residues. Germline assignment: CDR1 MGHRA and CDR2 YSYEKL. The trim removed 3 bases at V and 7 bases at J, leaving 2 bases unmatched. CDR3 nucleotide sequence: TGCGCCAGCAGCCACCGGGACAGGGGTGAAAAACTGTTTTTT. It encodes CASSHRDRGEKLFF.

This rearrangement joins TRBV5-1 to TRBJ1-6, with 8 bases that match TRBD1. CDR1 SGHRS and CDR2 YFSETQ come from the germline V gene. The CDR3 has 17 residues. With 4 bases clipped from V and 1 base from J, the junction kept 7 bases outside the gene matches. The CDR3: CASSPDRGSSYNSPLHF. Written as DNA, the CDR3 is TGCGCCAGCAGCCCCGACAGGGGATCTTCCTATAATTCACCCCTCCACTTT. Looking up the rest from reference TRBV5-1 and TRBJ1-6 gives the full variable domain: KAGVTQTPRYLIKTRGQQVTLSCSPISGHRSVSWYQQTPGQGLQFLFEYFSETQRNKGNFPGRFSGRQFSNSRSEMNVSTLELGDSALYLCASSPDRGSSYNSPLHFGNGTRLTVT.

The chain links TRBV15 to TRBJ2-3, with 13 bases aligning to TRBD2. Germline assignment: CDR1 LNHNV and CDR2 YYDKDF (reference sequence). The CDR3 runs to 14 residues. Germline trimming cut 7 bases from V and 4 bases from J; bases unmatched to any gene: 2. The CDR3 nucleotides read TGTGCCACCAAGGGACTAGCGGGGCCAGATACGCAGTATTTT. It yields the protein CATKGLAGPDTQYF. Based on the CDR3 plus reference TRBV15 and TRBJ2-3, the full variable domain is DAMVIQNPRYQVTQFGKPVTLSCSQTLNHNVMYWYQQKSSQAPKLLFHYYDKDFNNEADTPDNFQSRRPNTSFCFLDIRSPGLGDTAMYLCATKGLAGPDTQYFGPGTRLTVL.

The chain links TRBV30 to TRBJ2-7; 9 bases map to TRBD2. Per germline, CDR1 GTSNPN and CDR2 SVGIG (reference sequence). The CDR3 runs 16 residues. The V segment lost 0 bases and the J segment 4 bases; nucleotides outside the gene matches: 10. The CDR3, as DNA: TGTGCCTGGAGTGTAGACTTGCTAGCGGGACCGTACGAGCAGTACTTC. It codes for CAWSVDLLAGPYEQYF.

The chain combines TRBV20-1 with TRBJ1-2; D may be TRBD1 (5 bases). This CDR3 is built from 11 residues. The ends were cut back, 6 bases at V and 7 bases at J, with 12 bases in the middle. The germline V gene has CDR1 DFQATT and CDR2 SNEGSKA (reference sequence). CDR3 in amino acids: CSAGPPSGYTF. The CDR3 coding sequence is TGCAGTGCGGGGCCTCCAAGTGGCTACACCTTC.

This clone was detected a few times. The V and J genes are TRBV9 and TRBJ1-2; 9 bases map to TRBD1. Germline assignment: CDR1 SGDLS and CDR2 YYNGEE. The junction had 7 bases not matched to a gene; V was cut back by 4 bases and J by 3 bases. The CDR3 is 15 residues long. CDR3 region: CASSPLTGGYYGYTF. CDR3 DNA sequence: TGTGCCAGCAGCCCCCTGACAGGGGGGTACTATGGCTACACCTTC. Together with reference TRBV9 and TRBJ1-2, the CDR3 gives the full variable domain: DSGVTQTPKHLITATGQRVTLRCSPRSGDLSVYWYQQSLDQGLQFLIQYYNGEERAKGNILERFSAQQFPDLHSELNLSSLELGDSALYFCASSPLTGGYYGYTFGSGTRLTVV.

The V and J genes are TRBV10-3 and TRBJ1-5, with D maybe TRBD1 (5 bases). Trimming cost V 3 bases and J 6 bases, with 18 bases left between them. The CDR3 loop spans 16 amino acids. In germline, CDR1 is ENHRY, CDR2 SYGVKD. CDR3 sequence: CAISEAREGPSQPQHF. Here the CDR3 DNA reads TGTGCCATCAGTGAAGCAAGGGAGGGGCCGTCTCAGCCCCAGCATTTT.

This chain uses TRBV7-2 with TRBJ1-6; D unresolved. V lost 2 bases to trimming and J lost 7 bases, with 18 bases between them. The CDR3 runs 17 residues. Germline values: CDR1 SGHTA, CDR2 FQGNSA. The CDR3 here is CASSLQPQGRQNSPLHF. CDR3 nucleotides: TGTGCCAGCAGCTTACAACCCCAAGGCAGGCAGAATTCACCCCTCCACTTT.

The rearrangement links TRBV29-1 to TRBJ2-7; 15 bases map to TRBD2. Per the germline V gene, CDR1 is SQVTM and CDR2 is ANQGSEA. J was trimmed by 5 bases and V by 6 bases; bases with no gene match: 8. The CDR3 extends over 15 amino acids. This CDR3 is CSVAAGLAGGDEQYF. The CDR3 region has the DNA TGCAGCGTCGCAGCTGGACTAGCGGGGGGGGACGAGCAGTACTTC.

The chain couples TRBV5-1 to TRBJ2-5; D is perhaps TRBD2 (5 bases). Trimming stripped 1 base from V and 0 bases from J, with 10 bases between. Germline CDR1 and CDR2: SGHRS and YFSETQ. The CDR3 length is 15 residues. CDR3 protein: CASSLQADHQETQYF. The CDR3 DNA reads TGCGCCAGCAGCTTGCAAGCGGACCACCAAGAGACCCAGTACTTC.

This chain joins TRBV5-4 and TRBJ2-4, with D tentatively TRBD2 (5 bases). The CDR3 covers 15 residues. CDR1 and CDR2 from the germline V gene are SGHNT and YYREEE (reference sequence). The ends were cut back, 4 bases at V and 0 bases at J, with 11 bases in the middle. The CDR3 DNA follows: TGTGCCAGCAGCCCGCCGGGATTAGCCAAAAACATTCAGTACTTC. This gives the protein CASSPPGLAKNIQYF.

The V and J genes are TRBV6-4 and TRBJ2-5; D might be TRBD1 (6 bases). The CDR3 contains 13 residues. The germline CDR1 and CDR2 sequences are MRHNA and SNTAGT. Deletions cut 10 bases from V and 3 bases from J, with 15 bases between. CDR3 coding DNA: TGTGCCACCGAAGGGGGAAGGGAAGAGACCCAGTACTTC. This translates into CATEGGREETQYF.

The chain employs TRBV5-1 and TRBJ1-1; tentatively, D is TRBD1 (6 bases). V was cut by 3 bases and J by 5 bases, with 14 bases left in between. Germline values: CDR1 SGHRS, CDR2 YFSETQ. This CDR3 comprises 14 residues. DNA of the CDR3: TGCGCCAGCAGCTCGGGGATAAGGGGGACTGAAGCTTTCTTT. Translation gives CASSSGIRGTEAFF.

The genes are TRBV5-1 and TRBJ1-2; 7 nucleotides line up with TRBD1. The germline CDR1 and CDR2 sequences are SGHRS and YFSETQ. The CDR3 spans 14 residues. With V trimmed by 4 bases and J by 3 bases, 6 bases remained unmatched. CDR3 DNA sequence: TGCGCCAGCAGCATCGACAGGGTAGACTATGGCTACACCTTC. Translating it yields CASSIDRVDYGYTF.

This clone was detected only a few times. This sample includes further DNA sequences coding for the same CDR3. V gene TRBV5-1 combines with J gene TRBJ2-1; D might be TRBD2 (6 bases). V lost 0 bases to trimming and J lost 4 bases, with 8 bases between them. The CDR3 extends over 14 amino acids. The V gene's germline CDR1 is SGHRS and CDR2 YFSETQ. Here the CDR3 reads CASSLGGGYNEQFF. Written as DNA, the CDR3 is TGCGCCAGCAGCTTGGGGGGAGGATACAATGAGCAGTTCTTC. Based on the CDR3 plus reference TRBV5-1 and TRBJ2-1, the full variable domain is KAGVTQTPRYLIKTRGQQVTLSCSPISGHRSVSWYQQTPGQGLQFLFEYFSETQRNKGNFPGRFSGRQFSNSRSEMNVSTLELGDSALYLCASSLGGGYNEQFFGPGTRLTVL.

The CDR3 protein is CSVGRQVPQPQHF. The CDR3 DNA is TGCAGCGTTGGGAGACAGGTCCCTCAGCCCCAGCATTTT. V is TRBV29-1 and J is TRBJ1-5; D is perhaps TRBD1 (6 bases). V was pared by 4 bases and J by 6 bases, with 13 bases between. The CDR3 is made up of 13 amino acids. Germline values: CDR1 SQVTM, CDR2 ANQGSEA.